These 2 T cell receptor beta chains were sequenced from one sample in a study of cytomegalovirus exposure and HLA in healthy donors. Profiling relied on immunoSEQ multiplex PCR, and the TCRdb table lists in-frame clones only, not all of them. The sample lists 110,000 to 150,000 clones; approximately 94% were seen once. Sequencing was carried out using PBMCs. The receptors shown here come from a man between 18 and 29 years old in good health and CMV-seropositive.

The chain has TRBV7-9 and TRBJ2-5; 7 nucleotides line up with TRBD1. The CDR3 sequence is 15 residues long. Germline CDR1 reads SEHNR; CDR2 reads FQNEAQ (reference sequence). V lost 5 bases to trimming and J lost 5 bases; unmatched junction nucleotides: 11. In DNA form, the CDR3 reads TGTGCCAGCAGCCCGGCCGGGACAGCTCGGGAGACCCAGTACTTC. Its translation is CASSPAGTARETQYF.

The chain has TRBV6-6 and TRBJ1-1; 8 nucleotides align to TRBD1. The CDR3 is made up of 14 amino acids. Germline V gene sequence: CDR1 MNHNY, CDR2 SVGAGI (reference sequence). Losses at the gene ends were 4 bases for V and 4 bases for J; bases not matched to a gene: 5. The CDR3 coding sequence is TGTGCCAGCAGTTCGACCACAGGGGGCACTGAAGCTTTCTTT. Protein sequence: CASSSTTGGTEAFF.